The text below deals with one T cell receptor (beta chain). This entry belongs to a study of TIL therapy for anti-PD-1-resistant metastatic lung cancer. The libraries were made with immunoSEQ v3. TCRdb's copy holds only in-frame clones and misses some; the assay was immunoSEQ multiplex PCR. This sample yields about 95,000 clones, of which 65% are seen a single time; about 10% belongs to the top ten. Time point specified: pre-treatment sample, taken before nivolumab and TIL therapy. Tumor tissue came from excised metastases, mostly pleural nodules or supraclavicular lymph nodes. Germline-derived CDR1 and CDR2 are MNHEY and SMNVEV (reference sequence). CDR3 length: 14 amino acids. V lost 5 bases and J 6 bases, leaving 14 bases between the germline ends.

The specimen was tumor tissue, collected at baseline. This sequence joins TRBV27 and TRBJ1-5; D perhaps matches TRBD1 (5 bases). The receptor was derived from a person between 25 and 79 years old with non-small cell lung cancer. CDR3 region: CASSLRQPGQPQHF. The DNA for the CDR3 is TGTGCCAGCAGTCTACGACAGCCCGGTCAGCCCCAGCATTTT.